A selection of T cell receptor beta chains follows, all from one sample in a study of T cell responses to AZD1222 COVID-19 vaccine. Method: immunoSEQ multiplex PCR; TCRdb's copy keeps in-frame clones and lacks some. This sample has roughly 150,000 clones, with roughly 90% found just once. This sample comprised peripheral blood, obtained 28 days after the second AZD1222 dose. The receptors come from an adult who received the AZD1222 COVID-19 vaccine. CDR3s include the opening cysteine and the closing phenylalanine or tryptophan. Each record gives: D gene, V gene, clone size, J gene, CDR3 DNA, CDR3 protein. A D gene is named only where the DNA matches it firmly. The size of a clone is reported for some rows only, either as once, few or many, or as a class for expanded clones.

D gene: NA; V gene: TRBV2; clone size: NA; J gene: TRBJ1-1; CDR3 DNA: TGTGCCAGCAGTGTTCGGGGAGGATACACTGAAGCTTTCTTT; CDR3 protein: CASSVRGGYTEAFF
D gene: TRBD1; V gene: TRBV30; clone size: NA; J gene: TRBJ1-2; CDR3 DNA: TGTGCCTGGAGTGTACAGGGGGCTAATGGCTACACCTTC; CDR3 protein: CAWSVQGANGYTF
D gene: TRBD1; V gene: TRBV30; clone size: NA; J gene: TRBJ2-1; CDR3 DNA: TGTGCCTGGAGTGGCTACAGGGGATCTTTATCCTACAATGAGCAGTTCTTC; CDR3 protein: CAWSGYRGSLSYNEQFF
D gene: TRBD1; V gene: TRBV5-8; clone size: NA; J gene: TRBJ1-1; CDR3 DNA: TGTGCCAGCAGCTTGGATGGGACAGGCTTCACTGAAGCTTTCTTT; CDR3 protein: CASSLDGTGFTEAFF
D gene: NA; V gene: TRBV27; clone size: NA; J gene: TRBJ1-1; CDR3 DNA: TGTGCCAGCAGTTCCCAGCCGCTCGCGGGCCAGGGTCACGCTGAAGCTTTCTTT; CDR3 protein: CASSSQPLAGQGHAEAFF
D gene: NA; V gene: TRBV6-5; clone size: once; J gene: TRBJ1-3; CDR3 DNA: TGTGCCAGCAGACCCCCGTTGGACTCTGGAAACACCATATATTTT; CDR3 protein: CASRPPLDSGNTIYF
D gene: NA; V gene: TRBV6-4; clone size: NA; J gene: TRBJ1-6; CDR3 DNA: TGTGCCAGCAGCGCGTCGGACCGGAATTCACCCCTCCACTTT; CDR3 protein: CASSASDRNSPLHF
D gene: TRBD1; V gene: TRBV6-5; clone size: NA; J gene: TRBJ1-2; CDR3 DNA: TGTGCCAGCAGTCCGGGACAGCGCTACACCTTC; CDR3 protein: CASSPGQRYTF
D gene: NA; V gene: TRBV3-1/TRBV3-2; clone size: NA; J gene: TRBJ1-5; CDR3 DNA: TGTGCCAGCAGCCACGGAGGACCGACAGAGCGTCAGCCCCAGCATTTT; CDR3 protein: CASSHGGPTERQPQHF
D gene: NA; V gene: TRBV11-2; clone size: NA; J gene: TRBJ2-5; CDR3 DNA: TGTGCCAGCAGAGCAGTGGGACTAGAGACCCAGTACTTC; CDR3 protein: CASRAVGLETQYF
D gene: NA; V gene: TRBV7-8; clone size: NA; J gene: TRBJ1-2; CDR3 DNA: TGTGCCAGCAGCCCAACTAGCGGTGCTAACTATGGCTACACCTTC; CDR3 protein: CASSPTSGANYGYTF
D gene: NA; V gene: TRBV2; clone size: NA; J gene: TRBJ1-6; CDR3 DNA: TGTGCCAGCAGTGCTTTGGGACTCTCCAATTCACCCCTCCACTTT; CDR3 protein: CASSALGLSNSPLHF
D gene: NA; V gene: TRBV27; clone size: NA; J gene: TRBJ1-1; CDR3 DNA: TGTGCCAGCAGTTTATCCCCCGCGGGGGCCACTGAAGCTTTCTTT; CDR3 protein: CASSLSPAGATEAFF
D gene: NA; V gene: TRBV12-5; clone size: NA; J gene: TRBJ2-7; CDR3 DNA: TGTGCTAGTGGTTTGGTACCTTTACCACTAGCACGAAGCTCCTACGAGCAGTACTTC; CDR3 protein: CASGLVPLPLARSSYEQYF
D gene: NA; V gene: TRBV19; clone size: NA; J gene: TRBJ2-5; CDR3 DNA: TGTGCAACACGGCGCGGGAACGGAGAGACCCAGTACTTC; CDR3 protein: CATRRGNGETQYF
D gene: TRBD1; V gene: TRBV9; clone size: NA; J gene: TRBJ1-6; CDR3 DNA: TGTGCCAGCAGCCGGGACAGGGAAGTTAATTCACCCCTCCACTTT; CDR3 protein: CASSRDREVNSPLHF
D gene: NA; V gene: TRBV27; clone size: NA; J gene: TRBJ1-5; CDR3 DNA: TGTGCCAGCAGTGACCCGGGCGCCAATCAGCCCCAGCATTTT; CDR3 protein: CASSDPGANQPQHF
D gene: NA; V gene: TRBV10-3; clone size: NA; J gene: TRBJ1-1; CDR3 DNA: TGTGCCATCAGTGAAGCGGGATCTCTGAACACTGAAGCTTTCTTT; CDR3 protein: CAISEAGSLNTEAFF
D gene: NA; V gene: TRBV14; clone size: NA; J gene: TRBJ1-1; CDR3 DNA: TGTGCCAGCAGCCAGAGGAAGGACACTGAAGCTTTCTTT; CDR3 protein: CASSQRKDTEAFF
D gene: NA; V gene: TRBV7-9; clone size: once; J gene: TRBJ1-1; CDR3 DNA: TGTGCCAGCAGCTTAGGGGAGCACACTGAAGCTTTCTTT; CDR3 protein: CASSLGEHTEAFF
D gene: TRBD2; V gene: TRBV6-5; clone size: NA; J gene: TRBJ2-7; CDR3 DNA: TGTGCCAGCAGTTCGGGGACTAGCACCAACGAGCAGTACTTC; CDR3 protein: CASSSGTSTNEQYF
D gene: TRBD1; V gene: TRBV7-9; clone size: NA; J gene: TRBJ2-1; CDR3 DNA: TGTGCCAGCAGCCTCGGACAGGGATCTAGCCGGGTCGATGAGCAGTTCTTC; CDR3 protein: CASSLGQGSSRVDEQFF
D gene: NA; V gene: TRBV18; clone size: many; J gene: TRBJ1-1; CDR3 DNA: TGTGCCAGCTCCCCGACGCTTAATCGGGGGGGCAACACTGAAGCTTTCTTT; CDR3 protein: CASSPTLNRGGNTEAFF
D gene: NA; V gene: TRBV27; clone size: NA; J gene: TRBJ2-7; CDR3 DNA: TGTGCCAGCAGTGCAGACAGGATGAGCTCCTACGAGCAGTACTTC; CDR3 protein: CASSADRMSSYEQYF
D gene: NA; V gene: TRBV5-4; clone size: NA; J gene: TRBJ1-6; CDR3 DNA: TGTGCCAGCAGCTTGGGGGGTATTGGAATCAGATCACCCCTCCACTTT; CDR3 protein: CASSLGGIGIRSPLHF
D gene: NA; V gene: TRBV2; clone size: NA; J gene: TRBJ1-5; CDR3 DNA: TGTGCCAGCAGTGGGACACGCTTCAGCAATCAGCCCCAGCATTTT; CDR3 protein: CASSGTRFSNQPQHF
D gene: NA; V gene: TRBV6-6; clone size: NA; J gene: TRBJ1-1; CDR3 DNA: TGTGCCAGCAGTTCCAGGGACCAGGGGAAGGGCACTGAAGCTTTCTTT; CDR3 protein: CASSSRDQGKGTEAFF
D gene: TRBD1; V gene: TRBV11-2; clone size: NA; J gene: TRBJ1-1; CDR3 DNA: TGTGCCAGCAGCCCACAGGGGCGGCACACTGAAGCTTTCTTT; CDR3 protein: CASSPQGRHTEAFF
D gene: TRBD1; V gene: TRBV11-2; clone size: NA; J gene: TRBJ1-1; CDR3 DNA: TGTGCCAGCAAACCGACAGGGGGAGTCTCTGAAGCTTTCTTT; CDR3 protein: CASKPTGGVSEAFF
D gene: TRBD1; V gene: TRBV5-1; clone size: NA; J gene: TRBJ2-7; CDR3 DNA: TGCGCCAGCAGCTTCAAGCAGGGGGTTGAAGGGGGCTACGAGCAGTACTTC; CDR3 protein: CASSFKQGVEGGYEQYF
D gene: NA; V gene: TRBV6-5; clone size: NA; J gene: TRBJ1-4; CDR3 DNA: TGTGCCAGCAGTTACAGGGACCCGTATGAAAAACTGTTTTTT; CDR3 protein: CASSYRDPYEKLFF
D gene: NA; V gene: TRBV6-5; clone size: NA; J gene: TRBJ2-7; CDR3 DNA: TGTGCCAGCAGCAGGACACTTAACTACGAGCAGTACTTC; CDR3 protein: CASSRTLNYEQYF
D gene: NA; V gene: TRBV19; clone size: NA; J gene: TRBJ1-5; CDR3 DNA: TGTGCCAGTAGTATCCTGTTGGGGAACAATCAGCCCCAGCATTTT; CDR3 protein: CASSILLGNNQPQHF
D gene: TRBD1; V gene: TRBV5-1; clone size: NA; J gene: TRBJ1-2; CDR3 DNA: TGCGCCAGCAGCGGAGGGACAGACTATGGCTACACCTTC; CDR3 protein: CASSGGTDYGYTF
D gene: TRBD1; V gene: TRBV5-5; clone size: NA; J gene: TRBJ2-7; CDR3 DNA: TGTGCCAGCAGCTACCGACAGGGGACCCACCTATCCTACGAGCAGTACTTC; CDR3 protein: CASSYRQGTHLSYEQYF
D gene: NA; V gene: TRBV7-2; clone size: NA; J gene: TRBJ2-1; CDR3 DNA: TGTGCCAGCAGCTTAGCGTCAAATACAATCGAGCAGTTCTTC; CDR3 protein: CASSLASNTIEQFF
D gene: NA; V gene: TRBV21-1; clone size: NA; J gene: TRBJ1-6; CDR3 DNA: TGTGCCAACTATAATTCACCCCTCCACTTT; CDR3 protein: CANYNSPLHF
D gene: NA; V gene: TRBV5-1; clone size: NA; J gene: TRBJ1-1; CDR3 DNA: TGCGCCAGCAGCTTCGGAACCGACACTGAAGCTTTCTTT; CDR3 protein: CASSFGTDTEAFF
D gene: TRBD1; V gene: TRBV7-8; clone size: NA; J gene: TRBJ2-7; CDR3 DNA: TGTGCCAGCGGAACTTTAGGACAGGGGGACTACGAGCAGTACTTC; CDR3 protein: CASGTLGQGDYEQYF
D gene: TRBD2; V gene: TRBV7-9; clone size: NA; J gene: TRBJ2-3; CDR3 DNA: TGTGCCAGCAGCCTTCAAACTGGGTCGGGGGGGACGCAGTATTTT; CDR3 protein: CASSLQTGSGGTQYF
D gene: NA; V gene: TRBV5-1; clone size: NA; J gene: TRBJ1-2; CDR3 DNA: TGCGCCAGCAGCTTGGGGGCAGGGGAAAACTATGGCTACACCTTC; CDR3 protein: CASSLGAGENYGYTF
D gene: TRBD1; V gene: TRBV2; clone size: NA; J gene: TRBJ1-1; CDR3 DNA: TGTGCCACGGAACGCGGGACAGGGGGCGCTGAAGCTTTCTTT; CDR3 protein: CATERGTGGAEAFF
D gene: NA; V gene: TRBV3-1/TRBV3-2; clone size: NA; J gene: TRBJ1-1; CDR3 DNA: TGTGCCAGCAGCCACGGGGGGGGCACTGAAGCTTTCTTT; CDR3 protein: CASSHGGGTEAFF